Below, 25 T cell receptor beta chains from the same sample are listed, as sequenced in a study of control samples from healthy donors and cancer patients. Data came from immunoSEQ multiplex PCR; TCRdb stores just in-frame clones and leaves some out. Among 75,000 to 90,000 clones listed, over 75% were seen once. Sequenced input: blood. These receptors originate from a middle-aged woman in good health.

This clone is medium-sized in the sample. The rearrangement uses TRBV10-3 and TRBJ2-7; D is unclear. The germline gives CDR1 ENHRY, CDR2 SYGVKD. This CDR3 contains 14 residues. V was shortened by 8 bases and J by 0 bases, with 14 bases between the two germline ends. CDR3 residues: CAIGSVMSSYEQYF. The CDR3 nucleotides are TGTGCCATCGGGTCGGTGATGAGCTCCTACGAGCAGTACTTC.

This clone was found a few times. The chain combines TRBV10-3 with TRBJ2-3; D is tentatively TRBD1 or TRBD2 (5 bases each). With 3 bases removed from V and 4 bases from J, the gap between germline ends came to 14 bases. The CDR3 consists of 15 residues. Germline V gene sequence: CDR1 ENHRY, CDR2 SYGVKD. The DNA for the CDR3 is TGTGCCATCAGTGATGGGGCAGGGAGAGCAGATACGCAGTATTTT. Amino acids: CAISDGAGRADTQYF.

This clone was recorded only once. The CDR3 region is CASSLGGFSPLHF. The CDR3 DNA is TGTGCCAGCAGCTTAGGCGGCTTTTCACCCCTCCACTTT. This chain uses TRBV11-1 with TRBJ1-6; no definite D call. The CDR3 loop spans 13 amino acids. Trimming cost V 1 base and J 9 bases, with 7 bases left between them. Germline V lookup: CDR1 SGHAT, CDR2 FQDESV (reference sequence). Drawing the rest from reference TRBV11-1 and TRBJ1-6, the complete variable domain is EAEVAQSPRYKITEKSQAVAFWCDPISGHATLYWYRQILGQGPELLVQFQDESVVDDSQLPKDRFSAERLKGVDSTLKIQPAELGDSAMYLCASSLGGFSPLHFGNGTRLTVT.

The gene calls are TRBV3-1 (or the pseudogene TRBV3-2) and TRBJ2-7; D call uncertain. Per germline, CDR1 LGHDT and CDR2 YNNKEL (reference sequence). Deletions cut 2 bases from V and 0 bases from J, with 8 bases between. There are 14 residues in the CDR3. The CDR3 loop reads CASSQTSSSYEQYF. CDR3 coding DNA: TGTGCCAGCAGCCAAACGTCTAGCTCCTACGAGCAGTACTTC.

This CDR3 reads CASRVGRTGGRNTIYF. In nucleotides, the CDR3 is TGTGCCAGCAGGGTCGGACGGACGGGAGGGAGGAACACCATATATTTT. J is TRBJ1-3 and V is TRBV5-5; D call uncertain. Trimming took off 5 bases at V and 7 bases at J, with 22 bases between the two ends. The CDR3 is made up of 16 amino acids. Germline V CDR1 and CDR2: SGHKS, YYEKEE (reference sequence).

V is TRBV4-3 and J is TRBJ1-2; D is uncertain. The CDR3 has 16 amino acids. V lost 0 bases, J lost 2 bases, and 13 bases lay in between. Germline V lookup: CDR1 LGHNA, CDR2 YSLEER. The CDR3 region is CASSQESGLRNYGYTF. The DNA for the CDR3 is TGCGCCAGCAGCCAAGAATCCGGGCTTCGCAACTATGGCTACACCTTC.

The chain uses TRBV7-2 and TRBJ1-5; D gene ambiguous. V was trimmed by 0 bases and J by 4 bases, leaving 4 bases between them. Per the germline V gene, CDR1 is SGHTA and CDR2 is FQGNSA. This CDR3 region has 13 residues. In DNA, the CDR3 is TGTGCCAGCAGCTTAGCCGTTAATCAGCCCCAGCATTTT. Its translation: CASSLAVNQPQHF.

The rearrangement uses TRBV6-5 and TRBJ1-2; D gene ambiguous. The ends were cut back, 7 bases at V and 1 base at J, with 16 bases in the middle. CDR3 length equals 15 residues. Germline V lookup: CDR1 MNHEY, CDR2 SVGAGI. CDR3 nucleotide sequence: TGTGCCAGCACCCGAAGCCTGGTCGGTAACTATGGCTACACCTTC. Translation: CASTRSLVGNYGYTF.

The chain links TRBV7-6 to TRBJ2-5; TRBD1 matches at 9 bases. The germline gives CDR1 SGHVS, CDR2 FNYEAQ. V was pared by 1 base and J by 4 bases, with 7 bases of the junction left unmatched. This CDR3 has 16 residues. DNA of the CDR3: TGTGCCAGCAGCTTAGGCGGGACAGGGTCTGGAGAGACCCAGTACTTC. Protein sequence: CASSLGGTGSGETQYF. Full variable domain (outside the CDR3, taken from reference TRBV7-6 and TRBJ2-5): GAGVSQSPRYKVTKRGQDVALRCDPISGHVSLYWYRQALGQGPEFLTYFNYEAQQDKSGLPNDRFSAERPEGSISTLTIQRTEQRDSAMYRCASSLGGTGSGETQYFGPGTRLLVL.

The V and J genes are TRBV4-1 and TRBJ1-1; a possible D gene is TRBD1 (6 bases). The CDR3 is made up of 16 amino acids. The germline V gene encodes CDR1 MGHRA and CDR2 YSYEKL. V gave up 5 bases and J gave up 0 bases, with 16 bases separating them. This CDR3 reads CASSSYRDWMNTEAFF. For the CDR3, the DNA is TGCGCCAGCAGCTCCTACAGGGATTGGATGAACACTGAAGCTTTCTTT.

This chain joins TRBV16 and TRBJ1-3; perhaps TRBD1 as D (5 bases). Deletions cut 0 bases from V and 1 base from J, with 7 bases between. CDR3 size: 15 residues. CDR1 is KGHSY, CDR2 FQNENV, per germline. This chain's CDR3 is CASSQSGASGNTIYF. CDR3 sequence (DNA): TGTGCCAGCAGCCAATCCGGGGCATCTGGAAACACCATATATTTT.

This sequence joins TRBV9 and TRBJ2-1; no clear D. V dropped 0 bases and J dropped 0 bases, with 7 bases sitting between them. This CDR3 has 15 residues. Germline CDR1 reads SGDLS; CDR2 reads YYNGEE. The CDR3 loop is CASSVATSSYNEQFF. As DNA, the CDR3 is TGTGCCAGCAGCGTAGCCACGAGCTCCTACAATGAGCAGTTCTTC.

The chain is built from TRBV10-3 and TRBJ1-6; a weak D match, TRBD1 (5 bases). CDR1 ENHRY and CDR2 SYGVKD come from the germline V gene. This CDR3 contains 15 residues. V dropped 4 bases and J dropped 6 bases, with 13 bases sitting between them. As DNA, the CDR3 is TGTGCCATCAGTGGGGACCCAATCGGTAATTCACCCCTCCACTTT. This codes for CAISGDPIGNSPLHF.

The sample holds a few counts of this clone. The chain combines TRBV4-3 with TRBJ2-3; 7 bases align to TRBD2. J gave up 5 bases and V 8 bases, and 7 bases lay outside the gene matches. The germline CDR1 and CDR2 sequences are LGHNA and YSLEER. This CDR3 has 13 amino acids. The CDR3 is CASGRGRGDTQYF. CDR3 sequence (DNA): TGCGCCAGCGGACGGGGGAGGGGAGATACGCAGTATTTT.

The chain has TRBV4-1 and TRBJ2-1; 7 nucleotides match TRBD2. CDR1 and CDR2 (germline): MGHRA, YSYEKL. The CDR3 runs to 15 residues. With 1 base clipped from V and 5 bases from J, the junction kept 5 bases outside the gene matches. Here the CDR3 DNA reads TGCGCCAGCAGCCAAGTTGCGGGGGATCACAATGAGCAGTTCTTC. Translation gives CASSQVAGDHNEQFF.

The chain recombines TRBV7-8 with TRBJ1-1; perhaps TRBD1 as D (5 bases). The germline V gene encodes CDR1 SGHVS and CDR2 FQNEAQ. Deletions cut 6 bases from V and 1 base from J, with 6 bases between. This CDR3 is built from 12 residues. Here the CDR3 DNA reads TGTGCCAGCAGTCAGGGGAACACTGAAGCTTTCTTT. Translating gives CASSQGNTEAFF.

This clone was found once. The CDR3 DNA sequence: TGTGCCAGCAGTGACTTTCCGGCTAGCGGGACCACCTACGAGCAGTACTTC. Protein product: CASSDFPASGTTYEQYF. This chain connects TRBV6-4 to TRBJ2-7, with 9 bases aligning to TRBD2. This CDR3 is 17 amino acids long. V was pared by 1 base and J by 2 bases, with 9 bases of the junction left unmatched. CDR1 is MRHNA, CDR2 SNTAGT, per germline.

This chain connects TRBV6-2 or TRBV6-3 to TRBJ1-2; TRBD1 is a possible D gene (5 bases). The CDR3 is 17 amino acids. The germline V gene has CDR1 MNHEY and CDR2 SVGEGT. Trimming removed 4 bases at V and 4 bases at J, with 22 bases between. CDR3 nucleotides: TGTGCCAGCAGTTCCCCCCGGGACCTCTCCTCGGGCTATGGCTACACCTTC. Its translation: CASSSPRDLSSGYGYTF.

J is TRBJ1-6 and V is TRBV10-3, with 8 bases that match TRBD1. Per germline, CDR1 ENHRY and CDR2 SYGVKD. J lost 5 bases, V lost 1 base, and 1 base had no gene match. CDR3 size: 15 residues. The CDR3 reads CAISEWTGNNSPLHF. CDR3 nucleotide sequence: TGTGCCATCAGTGAGTGGACAGGGAATAATTCACCCCTCCACTTT.

This clone was picked up a small number of times. This chain uses TRBV7-9 with TRBJ2-3, with D possibly being TRBD1 or TRBD2 (5 bases each). CDR3 length: 13 amino acids. Looked up from germline, CDR1 is SEHNR and CDR2 is FQNEAQ (reference sequence). V was shortened by 5 bases and J by 4 bases, with 10 bases between the two germline ends. The CDR3 nucleotides are TGTGCCAGCAGCCCGAGGGGTCCAGATACGCAGTATTTT. Protein product: CASSPRGPDTQYF.

The rearrangement links TRBV7-2 to TRBJ2-7, with TRBD1 as a possible D gene (5 bases). Trimming pared 0 bases from V and 6 bases from J, leaving 12 bases between. CDR1 is SGHTA, CDR2 FQGNSA, per germline. CDR3 length: 14 amino acids. As DNA, the CDR3 is TGTGCCAGCAGCTTAGCCCCACCCAGGGCCGAGCAGTACTTC. This translates into CASSLAPPRAEQYF.

J is TRBJ2-7 and V is TRBV27; 7 positions agree with TRBD2. J lost 1 base, V lost 5 bases, and 8 bases had no gene match. The CDR3 consists of 15 residues. Germline values: CDR1 MNHEY, CDR2 SMNVEV (reference sequence). The DNA for the CDR3 is TGTGCCAGCAGTCCCGGGGGGTTAGAGTCCTACGAGCAGTACTTC. This codes for CASSPGGLESYEQYF.

The chain carries TRBV7-8 and TRBJ1-1; no clear D gene. Looked up from germline, CDR1 is SGHVS and CDR2 is FQNEAQ. Trimming stripped 2 bases from V and 8 bases from J, with 15 bases between. The CDR3 length is 14 residues. The CDR3 loop is CASSLLGLEWEAFF. The DNA of the CDR3 is TGTGCCAGCAGCTTATTAGGGCTCGAGTGGGAAGCTTTCTTT.

J is TRBJ1-2 and V is TRBV9, with TRBD1 matching over 7 bases. Germline assignment: CDR1 SGDLS and CDR2 YYNGEE. CDR3 length: 15 residues. Germline trimming cut 0 bases from V and 3 bases from J; bases unmatched to any gene: 5. CDR3 coding DNA: TGTGCCAGCAGCGTAGTTCCAGGGGGGGACTATGGCTACACCTTC. Protein product: CASSVVPGGDYGYTF.

This rearrangement joins TRBV7-2 to TRBJ2-3, with D perhaps TRBD2 (7 bases). Looked up from germline, CDR1 is SGHTA and CDR2 is FQGNSA. V was clipped by 3 bases and J by 1 base, with 8 bases between them. The length of the CDR3 is 14 residues. The CDR3 nucleotides read TGTGCCAGCAGCTTGGGGGGGCGCACAGATACGCAGTATTTT. It is translated as CASSLGGRTDTQYF.